Given below is one T cell receptor (beta chain) in context. As yet, its antigen is unknown. This sample stems from a study of cytomegalovirus exposure and HLA in healthy donors. Findings of the study overall: TRBV6-2, TRBV6-3 and some other V segments were unresolvable in 87-base-pair reads. HLA alleles were associated with roughly 17,000 TCR beta sequences in a later analysis at 0.05 false discovery rate. When a later analysis was performed, an Asian-associated ancestry cluster reportedly had fewer N-insertions than the roughly 640-donor mean.

13 Jbeta primers and 60 Vbeta primers were used for the PCR. Method: immunoSEQ multiplex PCR; TCRdb's copy keeps in-frame clones and lacks some. The profile shows about 82,000 clones, over 9% of them singletons. With V trimmed by 3 bases and J by 4 bases, 5 bases remained unmatched. The CDR3 consists of 16 residues. Looked up from germline, CDR1 is SGHNT and CDR2 is YYREEE (reference sequence). Sequencing used PBMCs. This receptor was identified in a man aged 60-69 years in good health and CMV-seropositive. The gene calls are TRBV5-4 and TRBJ2-2; the match to TRBD2 covers 11 bases. The CDR3 coding sequence is TGTGCCAGCAGCTCGGGGACTAGCGGATTCACCGGGGAGCTGTTTTTT. Protein: CASSSGTSGFTGELFF.